Presented here are 12 T cell receptor beta chains from one specimen sequenced in a study. TCRdb processed the 5' RACE reads anew with MiXCR; each CDR3 protein has one entry. Among about 55,000 distinct CDR3 sequences listed, over 15% were seen once. Sequenced sample: naive CD4+ T cells sorted from blood. The subset was: naive CD4+ T cells, CD4+CD45RA+CD25-. The receptors here all came from a female donor with breast cancer.

This clonotype was seen a handful of times. The chain links TRBV5-4 to TRBJ2-1; tentative D call: TRBD1 (6 bases). This CDR3 is built from 15 residues. Germline values: CDR1 SGHNT, CDR2 YYREEE (reference sequence). V lost 4 bases, J lost 0 bases, and 11 bases lay in between. The CDR3 sequence: CASSKDSSSYNEQFF. CDR3 DNA: TGTGCCAGCAGCAAGGACAGCAGCTCCTACAATGAGCAGTTCTTC.

The chain carries TRBV29-1 and TRBJ1-1; TRBD1 matches 9 bases. The CDR3 length is 15 residues. Germline V CDR1 and CDR2: SQVTM, ANQGSEA. V lost 2 bases to trimming and J lost 2 bases; unmatched junction nucleotides: 6. The DNA of the CDR3 is TGCAGCGTTGAACAAACAGGGGGCGCAAACACTGAAGCTTTCTTT. Translated, it gives CSVEQTGGANTEAFF.

The chain carries TRBV29-1 and TRBJ2-3, with D perhaps TRBD1 or TRBD2 (6 bases each). V lost 5 bases and J lost 2, with 11 bases in between. Germline V gives CDR1 SQVTM, CDR2 ANQGSEA. The CDR3 has 13 residues. CDR3 sequence: CSVSGGVTDTQYF. The CDR3, as DNA: TGCAGCGTTTCCGGGGGCGTCACAGATACGCAGTATTTT.

This clonotype was observed many times. The J gene is TRBJ2-3, the V gene TRBV5-5, with a weak D call TRBD1 (6 bases). The CDR3 has 14 residues. Germline V CDR1 and CDR2: SGHKS, YYEKEE (reference sequence). V was clipped by 1 base and J by 3 bases, with 9 bases between them. CDR3 protein: CASSLIQGTDTQYF. The CDR3 region has the DNA TGTGCCAGCAGCTTGATACAGGGAACAGATACGCAGTATTTT.

Concerning this clonotype: Without the conserved terminal phenylalanine or tryptophan, this CDR3 likely stems from a read error. CDR3 DNA sequence: TGCGCCAGCAGCTTGACTTCCCGGGACAACACTGAAGCTTTCCTT. It specifies CASSLTSRDNTEAFL. J is TRBJ1-1 and V is TRBV5-1; a possible D gene is TRBD1 (5 bases). Trimming shortened V by 1 base and J by 2 bases, and 12 bases separated the two germline ends. The germline gives CDR1 SGHRS, CDR2 YFSETQ. This CDR3 contains 15 residues.

This clonotype was found a few times. This sequence joins TRBV7-2 and TRBJ2-5; D is unclear. Germline CDR1 SGHTA, CDR2 FQGNSA. This CDR3 comprises 13 residues. Trimming pared 1 base from V and 3 bases from J, leaving 6 bases between. The CDR3 is CASSLVGKETQYF. CDR3 bases: TGTGCCAGCAGCTTAGTCGGTAAAGAGACCCAGTACTTC.

The rearrangement joins TRBV6-2 or TRBV6-3 to TRBJ1-2; D unclear. In germline, CDR1 is MNHEY, CDR2 SVGEGT. V gave up 7 bases and J gave up 0 bases, with 18 bases separating them. The length of the CDR3 is 16 residues. The CDR3 region is CASNSWWTRTNYGYTF. CDR3 sequence (DNA): TGTGCCAGCAACTCGTGGTGGACGAGAACTAACTATGGCTACACCTTC.

The chain links TRBV7-3 to TRBJ2-2; TRBD1 matches 8 bases. With V trimmed by 6 bases and J by 5 bases, 5 bases remained unmatched. The CDR3 contains 14 residues. Looked up from germline, CDR1 is SGHTA and CDR2 is FQGTGA. CDR3 in amino acids: CASSLDRVTGELFF. The CDR3 DNA is TGTGCCAGCAGTCTGGACAGGGTTACCGGGGAGCTGTTTTTT.

Regarding this clonotype: A much bigger clone sits one base away, suggesting this may be a read error. The chain combines TRBV10-2 with TRBJ2-5; the match to TRBD2 covers 7 bases. This CDR3 spans 13 amino acids. CDR1 and CDR2 (germline): WSHSY, SAAADI. CDR3 coding DNA: TGCGCCAGCAGTGAGTCATCCGGGGGGACCAAGTACTTC. It encodes CASSESSGGTKYF.

On this clonotype itself: A much larger clone differs by one base, so this may be a read error. The chain is built from TRBV12-3 or TRBV12-4 and TRBJ2-2; D gene ambiguous. The CDR3 consists of 14 residues. Trimming pared 5 bases from V and 3 bases from J, leaving 10 bases between. This CDR3 reads CASSARRYTGELFF. As DNA, the CDR3 is TGTGCCAGCAGTGCCCGACGGTACACCGGGGAGCTGTTTTTT.

This clonotype was picked up a small number of times. CDR3 bases: TGTGCCAGCAGTGGGGAACAGGGCGGGGGGGCCCACGAGCAGTACTTC. Its protein is CASSGEQGGGAHEQYF. The V gene is TRBV6-4, the J gene TRBJ2-7; 9 nucleotides agree with TRBD2. This CDR3 spans 16 amino acids. The ends lost 4 bases at V and 5 bases at J; junction bases unmatched: 12. Germline V gene lookup returns CDR1 MRHNA and CDR2 SNTAGT.

In this sample, this clonotype turned up many times. The rearrangement links TRBV7-3 to TRBJ1-4; tentatively, D is TRBD1 (6 bases). Trimming shortened V by 3 bases and J by 3 bases, and 14 bases separated the two germline ends. Germline assignment: CDR1 SGHTA and CDR2 FQGTGA. This CDR3 spans 16 amino acids. The CDR3, as DNA: TGTGCCAGCAGCTTGGGGATACGGGGGCCTAATGAAAAACTGTTTTTT. As protein: CASSLGIRGPNEKLFF.